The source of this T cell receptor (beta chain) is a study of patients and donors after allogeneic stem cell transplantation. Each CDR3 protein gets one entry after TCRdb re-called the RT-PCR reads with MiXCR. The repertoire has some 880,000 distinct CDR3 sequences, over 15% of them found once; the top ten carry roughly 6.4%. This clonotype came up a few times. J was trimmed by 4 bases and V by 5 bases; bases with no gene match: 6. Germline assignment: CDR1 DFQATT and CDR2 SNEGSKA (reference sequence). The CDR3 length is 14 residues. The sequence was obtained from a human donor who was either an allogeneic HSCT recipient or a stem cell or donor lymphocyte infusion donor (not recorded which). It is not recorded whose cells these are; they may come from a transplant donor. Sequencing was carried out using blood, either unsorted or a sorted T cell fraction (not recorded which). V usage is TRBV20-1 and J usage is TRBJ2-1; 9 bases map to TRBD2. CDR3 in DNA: TGCAGTGCTGGAAGCGGGAGGTCATACAATGAGCAGTTCTTC. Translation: CSAGSGRSYNEQFF.